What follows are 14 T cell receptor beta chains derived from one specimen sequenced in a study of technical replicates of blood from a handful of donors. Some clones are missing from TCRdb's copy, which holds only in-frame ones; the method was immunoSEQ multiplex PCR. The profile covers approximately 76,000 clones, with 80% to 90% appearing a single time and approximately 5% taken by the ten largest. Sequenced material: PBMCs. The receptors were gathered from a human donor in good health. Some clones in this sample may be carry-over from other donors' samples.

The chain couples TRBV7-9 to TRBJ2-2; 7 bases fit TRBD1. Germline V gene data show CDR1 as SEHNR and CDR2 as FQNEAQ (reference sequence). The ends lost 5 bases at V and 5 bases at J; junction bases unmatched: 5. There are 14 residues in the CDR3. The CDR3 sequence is CASSLDRATGELFF. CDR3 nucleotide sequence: TGTGCCAGCAGCCTAGACAGGGCAACCGGGGAGCTGTTTTTT.

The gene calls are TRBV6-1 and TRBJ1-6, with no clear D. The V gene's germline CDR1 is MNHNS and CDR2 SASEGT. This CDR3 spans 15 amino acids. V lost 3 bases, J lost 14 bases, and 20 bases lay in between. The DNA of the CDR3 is TGTGCCAGCAGTGATGGTGGAGGTCCCGGGAGGTCCCTCCACTTT. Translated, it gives CASSDGGGPGRSLHF.

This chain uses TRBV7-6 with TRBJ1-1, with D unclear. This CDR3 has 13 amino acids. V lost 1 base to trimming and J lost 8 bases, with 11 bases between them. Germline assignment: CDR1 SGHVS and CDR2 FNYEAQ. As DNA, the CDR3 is TGTGCCAGCAGCTTAGACCCCCGAGCCGAAGCTTTCTTT. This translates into CASSLDPRAEAFF.

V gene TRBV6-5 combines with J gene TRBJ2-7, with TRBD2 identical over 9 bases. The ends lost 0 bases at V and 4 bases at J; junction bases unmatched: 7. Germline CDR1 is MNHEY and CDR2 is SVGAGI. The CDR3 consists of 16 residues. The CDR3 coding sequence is TGTGCCAGCAGTTACTCTTCGATTAGCGGGAGTTACGAGCAGTACTTC. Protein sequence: CASSYSSISGSYEQYF.

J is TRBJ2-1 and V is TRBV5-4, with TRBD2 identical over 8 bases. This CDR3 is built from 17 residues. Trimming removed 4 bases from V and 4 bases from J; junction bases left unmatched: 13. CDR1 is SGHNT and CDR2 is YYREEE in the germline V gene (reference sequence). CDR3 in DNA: TGTGCCAGCAGCCGTATCCTTTGGGCGGGGGGTTACAATGAGCAGTTCTTC. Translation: CASSRILWAGGYNEQFF. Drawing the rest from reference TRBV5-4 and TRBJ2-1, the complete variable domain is ETGVTQSPTHLIKTRGQQVTLRCSSQSGHNTVSWYQQALGQGPQFIFQYYREEENGRGNFPPRFSGLQFPNYSSELNVNALELDDSALYLCASSRILWAGGYNEQFFGPGTRLTVL.

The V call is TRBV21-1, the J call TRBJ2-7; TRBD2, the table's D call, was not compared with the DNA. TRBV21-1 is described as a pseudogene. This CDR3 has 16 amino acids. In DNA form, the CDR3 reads TGTGCCAGCAGCCTGGAGCGGGAGGGTTTCCCCGCCGGGCAGTACTTC. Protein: CASSLEREGFPAGQYF.

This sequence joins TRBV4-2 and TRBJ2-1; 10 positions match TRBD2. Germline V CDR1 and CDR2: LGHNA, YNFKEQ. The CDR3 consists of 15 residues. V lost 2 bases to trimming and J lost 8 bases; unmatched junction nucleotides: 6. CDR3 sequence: CASSQKAGGPDEQFF. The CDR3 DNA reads TGTGCCAGCAGCCAAAAAGCGGGGGGGCCCGATGAGCAGTTCTTC.

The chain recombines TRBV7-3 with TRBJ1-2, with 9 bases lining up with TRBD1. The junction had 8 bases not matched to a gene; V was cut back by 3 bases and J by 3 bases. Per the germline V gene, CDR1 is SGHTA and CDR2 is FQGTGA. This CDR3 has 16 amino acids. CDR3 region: CASSLGGTGSDYGYTF. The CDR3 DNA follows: TGTGCCAGCAGCTTGGGAGGGACAGGGAGCGACTATGGCTACACCTTC.

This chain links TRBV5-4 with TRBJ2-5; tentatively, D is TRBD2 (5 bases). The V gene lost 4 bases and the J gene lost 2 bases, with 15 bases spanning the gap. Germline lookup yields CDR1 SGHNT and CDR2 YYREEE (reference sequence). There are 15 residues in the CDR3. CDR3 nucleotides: TGTGCCAGCAGCCCGGGGTCCAAGACGCAAGAGACCCAGTACTTC. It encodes CASSPGSKTQETQYF. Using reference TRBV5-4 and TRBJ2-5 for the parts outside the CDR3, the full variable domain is ETGVTQSPTHLIKTRGQQVTLRCSSQSGHNTVSWYQQALGQGPQFIFQYYREEENGRGNFPPRFSGLQFPNYSSELNVNALELDDSALYLCASSPGSKTQETQYFGPGTRLLVL.

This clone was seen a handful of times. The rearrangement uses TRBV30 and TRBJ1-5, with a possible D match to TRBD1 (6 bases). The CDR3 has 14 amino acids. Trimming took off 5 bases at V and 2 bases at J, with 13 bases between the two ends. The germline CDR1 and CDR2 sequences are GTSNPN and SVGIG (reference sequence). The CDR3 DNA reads TGTGCCTGGGGTGAGACAGGAGGCAATCAGCCCCAGCATTTT. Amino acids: CAWGETGGNQPQHF.

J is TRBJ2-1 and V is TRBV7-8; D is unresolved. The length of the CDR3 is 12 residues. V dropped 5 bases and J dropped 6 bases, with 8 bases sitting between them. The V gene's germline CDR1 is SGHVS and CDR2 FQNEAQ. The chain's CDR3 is CASSVSSNEQFF. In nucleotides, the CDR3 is TGTGCCAGCAGCGTCTCTTCCAATGAGCAGTTCTTC. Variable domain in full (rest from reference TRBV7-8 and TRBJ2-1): GAGVSQSPRYKVAKRGQDVALRCDPISGHVSLFWYQQALGQGPEFLTYFQNEAQLDKSGLPSDRFFAERPEGSVSTLKIQRTQQEDSAVYLCASSVSSNEQFFGPGTRLTVL.

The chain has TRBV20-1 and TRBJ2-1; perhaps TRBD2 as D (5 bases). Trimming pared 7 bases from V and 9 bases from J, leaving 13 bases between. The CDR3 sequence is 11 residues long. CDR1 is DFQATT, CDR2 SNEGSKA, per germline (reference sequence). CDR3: CSVTRAVEQFF. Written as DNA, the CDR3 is TGCAGTGTCACGAGGGCCGTTGAGCAGTTCTTC.

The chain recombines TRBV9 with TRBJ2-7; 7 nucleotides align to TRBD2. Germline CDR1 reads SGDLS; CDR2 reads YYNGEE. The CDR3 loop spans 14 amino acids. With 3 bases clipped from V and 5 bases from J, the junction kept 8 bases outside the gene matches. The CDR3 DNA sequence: TGTGCCAGCAGCGCAAGGGACTACACCCACGAGCAGTACTTC. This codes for CASSARDYTHEQYF.

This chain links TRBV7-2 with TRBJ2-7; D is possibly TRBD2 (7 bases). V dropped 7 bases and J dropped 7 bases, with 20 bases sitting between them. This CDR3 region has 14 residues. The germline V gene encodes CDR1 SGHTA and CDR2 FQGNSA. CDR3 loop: CASTPVGGAGEQYF. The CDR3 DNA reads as TGTGCCAGCACCCCGGTGGGGGGGGCCGGAGAGCAGTACTTC.